This T cell receptor beta chain was sequenced for a study of post-analysis software for immune sequencing data (dated by TCRdb to the mid-2010s). Context from the whole study: Relapsing-remitting, secondary progressive and progressive-relapsing multiple sclerosis were recorded as disease courses, and subtype annotation was lacking for some patients. The patient repertoires were compared against some twelve previously published healthy control repertoires obtained from donors aged about 6 to 27 years. A subset of samples was prepared in parallel using single-end sample barcoding, then pooled and co-amplified after Illumina adapter ligation. Results the study describes overall, beyond this receptor: Strong co-clustering of samples prepared in the same batch was shown by direct clustering with F measure, prompting a batch-effect correction. Significantly lower normalized Chao1 diversity was found in multiple sclerosis patients than in controls, suggesting substantial peripheral T-cell clonal expansion. Roughly 5 TRBV segments, including TRBV5-6, TRBV5-1 and TRBV20-1, were significantly more frequent in patients than controls. The control group was slightly older than the multiple sclerosis patient group.

A remark on this clonotype: Its antigen remains unidentified. The sample holds no much larger clone one base away, and base qualities are not on file.

The CDR3 numbers 16 residues from cysteine through phenylalanine. Just the 48-base CDR3 DNA is kept, in frame starting at base 1. Based on the germline V gene, the CDR1 and CDR2 sequences are MGHDK and SYGVNS. Libraries came from PCR. Sequenced using an Illumina HiSeq 2500. To reduce PCR and sequencing biases, unique molecular identifiers were built into the TCR beta cDNA libraries. Some 500,000 cDNA molecules were obtained for every 1 to 10 million input T cells, so each molecule roughly corresponded to one T cell. The patient libraries were prepared and sequenced using the same protocol as the earlier healthy control dataset. Samples belonging to the same batch were prepared together, multiplexed and sequenced on a shared HiSeq lane. As for the original processing: MIGEC handled the raw barcoded reads, throwing out single-read molecular identifier groups before consensus assembly and CDR3 extraction. Clonotype tables were post-analysed with VDJtools, normalizing diversity by down-sampling all datasets to the smallest sample size. In repertoire overlap clustering, CDR3 amino acid sequences, but not nucleotide sequences, were matched to correct batch-related cross-sample contamination. In-frame beta chains were kept once TCRdb had trimmed the public reads at Q25 with fastp and called clones with MiXCR. Every distinct CDR3 protein forms one entry, paired with its most common genes and DNA. None of the V and J calls come from the authors' own analysis; TCRdb made them. This sample holds some 370,000 distinct CDR3 sequences; approximately 33% were observed only once. 13% of the sample lies in the top ten.

To demonstrate the VDJtools post-analysis software, TCR beta repertoires were profiled from the peripheral blood of 10 to 15 young patients with multiple sclerosis. Multiple sclerosis patients were children and adolescents aged about 6 to 16 years. The chain uses TRBV25-1 and TRBJ2-4, with TRBD2 as a weak D call on 5 bases. The last part of the DNA fits TRBJ2-7 better; the J call may be wrong. This receptor was taken from a girl aged 10-17 years with multiple sclerosis. The sample comprised blood. CDR3 loop: CASSDPGGPRGYEQYF. Here is the DNA: TGTGCCAGCAGTGACCCGGGCGGACCCCGGGGCTACGAGCAGTACTTC.